The next 13 T cell receptor beta chains were all read from a single sample in a study of blood T cell repertoires in COVID-19. Only in-frame clones appear in the TCRdb table, and some are missing; sequencing was by immunoSEQ multiplex PCR. The sample includes 87,000 or so clones, roughly 86% of them seen just once. The material sequenced was peripheral blood. These TCRs come from a woman aged 80 or over in a cohort sampled during active or convalescent COVID-19.

The chain uses TRBV3-1 (or the pseudogene TRBV3-2) and TRBJ1-1; the D is unclear. Trimming took off 1 base at V and 4 bases at J, with 4 bases between the two ends. Germline values: CDR1 LGHDT, CDR2 YNNKEL (reference sequence). The length of the CDR3 is 12 residues. The CDR3 bases are TGTGCCAGCAGCCAAGCCCTCACTGAAGCTTTCTTT. Its protein is CASSQALTEAFF.

This clone was picked up one time. V and J are TRBV24-1 and TRBJ1-5, with D maybe TRBD1 (5 bases). The germline V gene has CDR1 KGHDR and CDR2 SFDVKD. This CDR3 is 14 amino acids long. V was clipped by 0 bases and J by 6 bases, with 8 bases between them. The CDR3 region has the DNA TGTGCCACCAGTGATTTGGGGGCACGTCAGCCCCAGCATTTT. As protein: CATSDLGARQPQHF.

The rearrangement links TRBV7-3 to TRBJ2-1; a possible D gene is TRBD2 (6 bases). Germline CDR1 and CDR2: SGHTA and FQGTGA. CDR3 length: 15 amino acids. Trimming removed 1 base at V and 7 bases at J, with 14 bases between. CDR3 nucleotides: TGTGCCAGCAGCTTAAGTGTCGGGAGTGTTAATGAGCAGTTCTTC. It specifies CASSLSVGSVNEQFF.

The chain is built from TRBV5-6 and TRBJ2-7; perhaps TRBD2 as D (6 bases). This CDR3 spans 14 amino acids. V lost 4 bases and J lost 6, with 17 bases in between. Looked up from germline, CDR1 is SGHDT and CDR2 is YYEEEE. CDR3 sequence reads: CASSRRVVDGEQYV. CDR3 in DNA: TGTGCCAGCAGCCGGAGGGTCGTGGACGGCGAGCAGTACGTC.

The table lists this clone with a few counts. This CDR3 is also generated by other DNA sequences in the sample. V gene TRBV5-4 combines with J gene TRBJ1-5, with D unclear. Per germline, CDR1 SGHNT and CDR2 YYREEE (reference sequence). V lost 4 bases and J lost 4, with 9 bases in between. The CDR3 length is 13 residues. CDR3 sequence reads: CASSLAGNQPQHF. In nucleotides, the CDR3 is TGTGCCAGCAGCCTCGCGGGGAATCAGCCCCAGCATTTT.

CDR3 nucleotides: TGTGCCACCAGTGATTCCCGACTAGCGGGAGTGGAGACCCAGTACTTC. This translates into CATSDSRLAGVETQYF. V usage is TRBV24-1 and J usage is TRBJ2-5; 12 positions agree with TRBD2. The V segment lost 2 bases and the J segment 5 bases; nucleotides outside the gene matches: 5. The CDR3 is 16 residues long. In germline, CDR1 is KGHDR, CDR2 SFDVKD.

The chain links TRBV5-1 to TRBJ2-6, with TRBD1 matching 8 bases. Germline-derived CDR1 and CDR2 are SGHRS and YFSETQ. This CDR3 has 17 amino acids. The V segment lost 4 bases and the J segment 0 bases; nucleotides outside the gene matches: 6. The CDR3 spells CASSRTGTRSGANVLTF. For the CDR3, the DNA is TGCGCCAGCAGCAGGACAGGGACCCGCTCTGGGGCCAACGTCCTGACTTTC. The entire variable domain, with the rest obtained from reference TRBV5-1 and TRBJ2-6, is as follows: KAGVTQTPRYLIKTRGQQVTLSCSPISGHRSVSWYQQTPGQGLQFLFEYFSETQRNKGNFPGRFSGRQFSNSRSEMNVSTLELGDSALYLCASSRTGTRSGANVLTFGAGSRLTVL.

CDR3 nucleotides: TGTGCCAGCAGCTTGGGGGGTAGCGGGAGAGTTGAGCAGTTCTTC. Translating gives CASSLGGSGRVEQFF. This chain links TRBV5-8 with TRBJ2-1, with 9 bases lining up with TRBD2. J gave up 9 bases and V 0 bases, and 7 bases lay outside the gene matches. The germline V gene has CDR1 SGHTS and CDR2 YDEGEE. The CDR3 runs to 15 residues.

This chain joins TRBV28 and TRBJ2-1, with D unresolved. Trimming pared 6 bases from V and 5 bases from J, leaving 14 bases between. CDR1 MDHEN and CDR2 SYDVKM come from the germline V gene. The CDR3 is 14 amino acids. The CDR3 here is CASSPASANNEQFF. In DNA form, the CDR3 reads TGTGCCAGCAGCCCCGCGTCTGCCAACAATGAGCAGTTCTTC. The variable domain in full, completed from reference TRBV28 and TRBJ2-1, reads DVKVTQSSRYLVKRTGEKVFLECVQDMDHENMFWYRQDPGLGLRLIYFSYDVKMKEKGDIPEGYSVSREKKERFSLILESASTNQTSMYLCASSPASANNEQFFGPGTRLTVL.

The chain uses TRBV28 and TRBJ1-2; the D gene is possibly TRBD1 (6 bases). The CDR3 covers 13 residues. Germline assignment: CDR1 MDHEN and CDR2 SYDVKM. Trimming left V 4 bases short and J 0 bases short, with 6 bases between. This chain's CDR3 is CASSWTANYGYTF. CDR3 DNA: TGTGCCAGCAGTTGGACAGCTAACTATGGCTACACCTTC.

The chain recombines TRBV10-3 with TRBJ2-6; tentative D call: TRBD1 (6 bases). The germline V gene has CDR1 ENHRY and CDR2 SYGVKD. Trimming stripped 3 bases from V and 1 base from J, with 19 bases between. The CDR3 has 19 residues. CDR3 in DNA: TGTGCCATCAGTGATTTTGGCAGGGGCGCAAAGTCTGGGGCCAACGTCCTGACTTTC. It specifies CAISDFGRGAKSGANVLTF.

This clone was picked up one time. Relative to the germline gene, one junction end is altered; a read error may explain this. The chain carries TRBV7-7 and TRBJ2-2; 8 bases are a match to TRBD1. The CDR3 loop spans 14 amino acids. CDR1 is SSHAT and CDR2 is FNYEAQ in the germline V gene (reference sequence). CDR3: CASSRQGPTGELFF. For the CDR3, the DNA is TGTGCTAGCAGCCGACAGGGGCCGACCGGGGAGCTGTTTTTT.

The chain recombines TRBV6-5 with TRBJ1-5, with 8 positions matching TRBD1. The CDR3 covers 14 residues. Germline CDR1 and CDR2: MNHEY and SVGAGI. The trim removed 5 bases at V and 7 bases at J, leaving 7 bases unmatched. CDR3 DNA sequence: TGTGCCAGCAGTCCCGACAGGGGAGGGCAGCCCCAGCATTTT. Translated, it gives CASSPDRGGQPQHF.